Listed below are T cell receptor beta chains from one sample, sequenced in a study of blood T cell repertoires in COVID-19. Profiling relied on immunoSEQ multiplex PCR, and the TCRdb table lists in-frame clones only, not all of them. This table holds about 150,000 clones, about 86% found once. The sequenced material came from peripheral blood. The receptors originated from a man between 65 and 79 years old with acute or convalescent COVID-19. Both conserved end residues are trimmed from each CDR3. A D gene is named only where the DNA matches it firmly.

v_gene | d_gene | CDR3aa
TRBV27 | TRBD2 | ASSRLASTDTQY
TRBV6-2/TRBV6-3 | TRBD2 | ASSPQASGVTDTQY
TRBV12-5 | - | ASGLWPGDYGYT
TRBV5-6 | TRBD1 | ASSPRTGRSNTEAF
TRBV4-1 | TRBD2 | ASSPGLAGGIRTDTQY
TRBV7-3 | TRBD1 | ASSSGQDPSTDTQY
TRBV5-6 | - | ASSLLGADEQF
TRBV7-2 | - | ASRGVINTGELF
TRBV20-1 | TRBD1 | SASTGVYEQY
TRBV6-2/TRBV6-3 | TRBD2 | ASSSGTSTDTQY
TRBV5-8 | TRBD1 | ASSFGTGTQETQY
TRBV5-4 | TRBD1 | ASSPSRGQGAEAF
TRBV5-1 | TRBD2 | ASSPPAGEKGNEQF
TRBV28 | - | ASSQLAVYGYT
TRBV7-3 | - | ASSLQGGEADTQY
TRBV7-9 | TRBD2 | ASSLELGLAGADTQY
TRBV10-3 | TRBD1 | ATSDRGGTEAF
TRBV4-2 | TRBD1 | ASSQDTGGEETQY
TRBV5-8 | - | ASSFIGELF
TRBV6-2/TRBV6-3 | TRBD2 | ASSVTSGSHYEQY
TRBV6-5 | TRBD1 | ASSPRGLGHEKLF
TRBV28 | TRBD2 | ASSPDWGAGGYNEQF
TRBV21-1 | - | ASTGLSRVGDTEAF
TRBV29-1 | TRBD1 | SARDNRGQY
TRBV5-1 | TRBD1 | ASSREGQGAIYGYT
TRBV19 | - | ASSISGGTPYEQY
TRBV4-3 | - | ASSEGRGFVYTEAF
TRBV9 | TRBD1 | ASSVEVRSGDRGRDEAF
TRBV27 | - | ASSLGWGTPTGELF
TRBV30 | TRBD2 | AWRELAGRYEQY
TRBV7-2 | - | ASSPKSGAYEQY